Detailed here is one T cell receptor (beta chain). Its antigen is currently unknown. The sample is drawn from a study of T cell repertoires in cytomegalovirus infection. The germline gives CDR1 MNHEY, CDR2 SVGEGT. Trimming stripped 6 bases from V and 6 bases from J, with 6 bases between. The CDR3 has 11 amino acids. General study findings and limits: In two of eight donors, the top clonotype was HLA-C-restricted CMV-specific. Cumulated frequencies of public TCR beta families served to identify carriers of CMV plus the relevant HLA.

TCRdb itself ran the reads through MiXCR, one entry per CDR3 protein. The data contain approximately 990,000 distinct CDR3 sequences, more than 25% of them singletons. The gene calls are TRBV6-2 or TRBV6-3 and TRBJ2-1; D gene uncertain. This sample comprised cultured CD8+ T cells from PBMCs, obtained from culture after CMV antigen stimulation. The clonotype originates from a human donor in good health (CMV status not recorded). Some clones in this sample may be carry-over from other donors' samples. Here the CDR3 reads CASRQPNEQFF. In DNA, the CDR3 is TGTGCCAGCAGACAGCCCAATGAGCAGTTCTTC.